The 32 T cell receptor beta chains reported below all come from one sample, sequenced in a study of identical twins. TCRdb re-derived calls from the 5' RACE reads in MiXCR, one entry per CDR3 protein. The table has roughly 290,000 distinct CDR3 sequences, approximately 8.5% seen once. The sample was also reused in another study, on yellow fever vaccine responses in identical twins.

Sequenced input: memory (CD45RO+) T cells sorted from blood. The receptor source for this set is a woman younger than 30 in good health.

This clonotype was observed many times. The chain employs TRBV20-1 and TRBJ2-7; 7 nucleotides match TRBD2. The germline V gene encodes CDR1 DFQATT and CDR2 SNEGSKA (reference sequence). With 3 bases clipped from V and 2 bases from J, the junction kept 19 bases outside the gene matches. This CDR3 contains 18 residues. The CDR3 is CSASLGGGREFTPYEQYF. CDR3 DNA sequence: TGCAGTGCTAGTTTAGGTGGTGGGAGGGAGTTTACCCCCTACGAGCAGTACTTC.

This clonotype occurred many times. J is TRBJ2-3 and V is TRBV7-9, with D maybe TRBD1 (6 bases). This CDR3 has 13 amino acids. CDR1 SEHNR and CDR2 FQNEAQ come from the germline V gene (reference sequence). Trimming stripped 5 bases from V and 5 bases from J, with 11 bases between. The CDR3 loop reads CASSITGRDTQYF. Written as DNA, the CDR3 is TGTGCCAGCAGCATAACAGGGAGAGATACGCAGTATTTT.

This clonotype was seen more than once but under ten times. J is TRBJ1-5 and V is TRBV6-6; D perhaps matches TRBD1 (5 bases). CDR3 length equals 12 residues. Germline assignment: CDR1 MNHNY and CDR2 SVGAGI (reference sequence). V lost 6 bases, J lost 5 bases, and 8 bases lay in between. CDR3: CASRRGDQPQHF. As DNA, the CDR3 is TGTGCCAGCAGACGGGGGGATCAGCCCCAGCATTTT.

This chain uses TRBV7-6 with TRBJ2-3, with 8 bases lining up with TRBD2. The CDR3 loop spans 15 amino acids. Germline CDR1 reads SGHVS; CDR2 reads FNYEAQ. J gave up 4 bases and V 1 base, and 4 bases lay outside the gene matches. The CDR3 here is CASSLGRGAPDTQYF. The CDR3 region has the DNA TGTGCCAGCAGCTTAGGGCGGGGGGCCCCAGATACGCAGTATTTT.

This clonotype came up a few times. The chain joins TRBV7-6 to TRBJ2-3; D assignment may be TRBD1 or TRBD2 (5 bases each). The CDR3 length is 17 residues. The V and J ends lost 4 bases and 0 bases respectively, with 17 bases between them. Germline CDR1 is SGHVS and CDR2 is FNYEAQ. The chain's CDR3 is CASSSRHGAASTDTQYF. In DNA, the CDR3 is TGTGCCAGCAGCTCACGCCACGGGGCAGCTAGCACAGATACGCAGTATTTT.

This sequence joins TRBV6-1 and TRBJ2-6; D not certain. Germline V gene data show CDR1 as MNHNS and CDR2 as SASEGT. The V gene lost 0 bases and the J gene lost 4 bases, with 7 bases spanning the gap. This CDR3 region has 15 residues. CDR3 in amino acids: CASSEAGEGANVLTF. CDR3 DNA: TGTGCCAGCAGTGAAGCAGGAGAAGGGGCCAACGTCCTGACTTTC.

This clonotype was detected ten times or more. The V and J genes are TRBV28 and TRBJ2-7, with TRBD2 as a possible D gene (6 bases). Germline V CDR1 and CDR2: MDHEN, SYDVKM. V shed 6 bases and J shed 5 bases, with 20 bases lying between them. This CDR3 is built from 15 residues. For the CDR3, the DNA is TGTGCCAGCAGCCCCGTAGGAGGGCATTTTGACGAGCAGTACGTC. It codes for CASSPVGGHFDEQYV.

The sample holds a few counts of this clonotype. The V gene is TRBV20-1, the J gene TRBJ2-7; 9 nucleotides align to TRBD2. This CDR3 is 16 amino acids long. V lost 3 bases to trimming and J lost 2 bases; unmatched junction nucleotides: 11. Per the germline V gene, CDR1 is DFQATT and CDR2 is SNEGSKA (reference sequence). CDR3 in amino acids: CSARDGLAGETYEQYF. The CDR3 bases are TGCAGTGCTAGGGACGGATTAGCGGGAGAGACCTACGAGCAGTACTTC.

This clonotype was picked up a small number of times. V and J are TRBV11-2 and TRBJ2-3, with TRBD2 identical over 9 bases. Germline V gives CDR1 SGHAT, CDR2 FQNNGV. This CDR3 has 14 residues. Unmatched junction bases numbered 4, after V lost 5 bases and J lost 4 bases. CDR3 DNA: TGTGCCAGCAGCCCGGGCGGGGGGGCAGATACGCAGTATTTT. Translated: CASSPGGGADTQYF.

The sample holds a few counts of this clonotype. The gene calls are TRBV5-1 and TRBJ2-3, with 7 bases identical to TRBD2. V gave up 0 bases and J gave up 4 bases; unmatched junction bases: 2. Germline CDR1 is SGHRS and CDR2 is YFSETQ. This CDR3 is 14 amino acids long. CDR3 in amino acids: CASSLVGLADTQYF. The CDR3 bases are TGCGCCAGCAGCTTGGTCGGACTAGCAGATACGCAGTATTTT.

This clonotype was seen only a few times. V gene TRBV25-1 combines with J gene TRBJ2-2, with D perhaps matching TRBD1 (7 bases). V was pared by 7 bases and J by 5 bases, with 17 bases between. The CDR3 extends over 15 amino acids. Germline V gives CDR1 MGHDK, CDR2 SYGVNS. CDR3 nucleotides: TGTGCCAGCACGGGGCAGGGGGGACGAACCGGGGAGCTGTTTTTT. This codes for CASTGQGGRTGELFF. Full variable domain (remainder filled in from reference TRBV25-1 and TRBJ2-2): EADIYQTPRYLVIGTGKKITLECSQTMGHDKMYWYQQDPGMELHLIHYSYGVNSTEKGDLSSESTVSRIRTEHFPLTLESARPSHTSQYLCASTGQGGRTGELFFGEGSRLTVL.

This clonotype was detected a few times. This chain joins TRBV18 and TRBJ2-1; TRBD2 is a possible D gene (5 bases). V shed 4 bases and J shed 8 bases, with 21 bases lying between them. CDR1 is KGHSH, CDR2 LQKENI, per germline. The CDR3 loop spans 16 amino acids. CDR3 protein: CASSLTKRLLSHEQFF. The CDR3 DNA reads TGTGCCAGCTCACTTACCAAGCGGTTGCTTTCCCATGAGCAGTTCTTC.

This clonotype was counted a few times. The rearrangement joins TRBV28 to TRBJ2-2; the D is unclear. V lost 5 bases to trimming and J lost 2 bases, with 9 bases between them. Germline lookup yields CDR1 MDHEN and CDR2 SYDVKM. The CDR3 length is 14 residues. This CDR3 reads CASSPQLNTGELFF. The CDR3, as DNA: TGTGCCAGCAGTCCCCAACTTAACACCGGGGAGCTGTTTTTT.

The chain carries TRBV18 and TRBJ2-5; TRBD2 might be the D (6 bases). V was cut by 6 bases and J by 3 bases, with 8 bases left in between. Per germline, CDR1 KGHSH and CDR2 LQKENI. The CDR3 has 12 amino acids. The CDR3 DNA is TGTGCCAGCTCGGGACTGGAAGAGACCCAGTACTTC. Translated, it gives CASSGLEETQYF.

In its sample, this clonotype was seen many times. The chain links TRBV29-1 to TRBJ2-5; TRBD2 matches at 12 bases. The CDR3 spans 16 residues. Germline CDR1 SQVTM, CDR2 ANQGSEA. Trimming cost V 2 bases and J 2 bases; bases outside gene matches: 6. CDR3 protein: CSVELTSGGTQETQYF. DNA for the CDR3: TGCAGCGTTGAACTAACTAGCGGGGGGACTCAAGAGACCCAGTACTTC. Drawing the rest from reference TRBV29-1 and TRBJ2-5, the complete variable domain is SAVISQKPSRDICQRGTSLTIQCQVDSQVTMMFWYRQQPGQSLTLIATANQGSEATYESGFVIDKFPISRPNLTFSTLTVSNMSPEDSSIYLCSVELTSGGTQETQYFGPGTRLLVL.

This sequence joins TRBV18 and TRBJ2-2; weak D call: TRBD2 (6 bases). V was shortened by 1 base and J by 0 bases, with 9 bases between the two germline ends. Germline assignment: CDR1 KGHSH and CDR2 LQKENI. The CDR3 totals 16 residues. CDR3: CASSPRGDPNTGELFF. The CDR3 DNA reads as TGTGCCAGCTCACCACGCGGGGATCCGAACACCGGGGAGCTGTTTTTT.

This clonotype came up a few times. The chain has TRBV18 and TRBJ2-5; D remains unclear. The CDR3 sequence is 13 residues long. The V end lost 0 bases, the J end lost 5 bases, and 7 bases lay between the germline ends. Germline V gene sequence: CDR1 KGHSH, CDR2 LQKENI. The CDR3 coding sequence is TGTGCCAGCTCACCACCTAGTTCGGAGACCCAGTACTTC. It specifies CASSPPSSETQYF.

This clonotype has a count of ten or more. The chain joins TRBV12-3 or TRBV12-4 to TRBJ1-3; 7 positions match TRBD1. With 6 bases clipped from V and 0 bases from J, the junction kept 14 bases outside the gene matches. The length of the CDR3 is 18 residues. Here the CDR3 DNA reads TGTGCCAGCAGCCTATCATCCTCCGGGACAGCCTCTGGAAACACCATATATTTT. It yields the protein CASSLSSSGTASGNTIYF.

Only a few counts were recorded for this clonotype. V and J are TRBV4-1 and TRBJ2-5, with no clear D. The CDR3 runs to 13 residues. The V gene's germline CDR1 is MGHRA and CDR2 YSYEKL. The V end lost 10 bases, the J end lost 1 base, and 13 bases lay between the germline ends. CDR3 in amino acids: CATSRLSQETQYF. The CDR3 coding sequence is TGCGCCACTTCAAGGCTCTCCCAAGAGACCCAGTACTTC.

This clonotype was recorded at least ten times. The genes are TRBV12-3 or TRBV12-4 and TRBJ1-2, with D maybe TRBD1 (6 bases). V shed 5 bases and J shed 2 bases, with 21 bases lying between them. The CDR3 sequence is 17 residues long. The CDR3 protein is CASSQDRTGPRNYGYTF. Written as DNA, the CDR3 is TGTGCCAGCAGTCAAGACCGTACAGGGCCTCGGAACTATGGCTACACCTTC.

This clonotype was seen a few times. The chain combines TRBV28 with TRBJ1-1; TRBD1 might be the D (6 bases). CDR3 length: 14 residues. Germline V gene lookup returns CDR1 MDHEN and CDR2 SYDVKM. Trimming removed 1 base at V and 4 bases at J, with 10 bases between. The CDR3 DNA reads TGTGCCAGCAGTTTATCGCGCAGGGGCACTGAAGCTTTCTTT. Translation gives CASSLSRRGTEAFF.

This clonotype occurred many times. The V and J genes are TRBV2 and TRBJ2-1, with 7 bases lining up with TRBD1. With V trimmed by 4 bases and J by 5 bases, 14 bases remained unmatched. Germline CDR1 and CDR2: SNHLY and FYNNEI. This CDR3 spans 17 amino acids. The CDR3 nucleotides read TGTGCCAGCAGTGGCAGAGACAGGGTGGTTGCCAACAATGAGCAGTTCTTC. Its protein is CASSGRDRVVANNEQFF.

The table lists this clonotype with a few counts. This rearrangement joins TRBV11-2 to TRBJ1-4; TRBD1 might be the D (5 bases). The V gene's germline CDR1 is SGHAT and CDR2 FQNNGV. This CDR3 contains 15 residues. V gave up 5 bases and J gave up 7 bases, with 17 bases separating them. DNA of the CDR3: TGTGCCAGCAGCCCTTCGGAGCAGAGGGGTGAAAAACTGTTTTTT. It is translated as CASSPSEQRGEKLFF.

The chain couples TRBV6-1 to TRBJ2-2; TRBD1 aligns across 9 bases. Germline values: CDR1 MNHNS, CDR2 SASEGT. V lost 7 bases and J lost 3; bases outside the gene matches: 3. The CDR3 sequence is 14 residues long. This chain's CDR3 is CASKGQGYTGELFF. CDR3 coding DNA: TGTGCCAGCAAGGGACAGGGATACACCGGGGAGCTGTTTTTT.

The rearrangement uses TRBV19 and TRBJ2-2; 7 bases are a match to TRBD2. This CDR3 is built from 14 residues. Germline values: CDR1 LNHDA, CDR2 SQIVND (reference sequence). The trim removed 4 bases at V and 5 bases at J, leaving 4 bases unmatched. The CDR3 bases are TGTGCCAGTAGTAGGGGGGGAGGAACCGGGGAGCTGTTTTTT. This codes for CASSRGGGTGELFF.

This clonotype showed up many times. V gene TRBV10-3 combines with J gene TRBJ1-2; D perhaps matches TRBD1 (6 bases). The V and J ends lost 6 bases and 6 bases respectively, with 17 bases between them. The CDR3 consists of 14 residues. Looked up from germline, CDR1 is ENHRY and CDR2 is SYGVKD. In DNA form, the CDR3 reads TGTGCCATCAGACCCGGGCAGGGGAAGGATGGCTACACCTTC. Amino acids: CAIRPGQGKDGYTF.

At least ten counts were recorded for this clonotype. This chain connects TRBV10-3 to TRBJ2-7; possibly TRBD1 for D (6 bases). CDR3 length: 13 residues. V dropped 2 bases and J dropped 3 bases, with 8 bases sitting between them. CDR1 ENHRY and CDR2 SYGVKD come from the germline V gene. DNA for the CDR3: TGTGCCATCAGTGAGGGGACAAACTACGAGCAGTACTTC. It yields the protein CAISEGTNYEQYF.

This clonotype was detected ten times or more. J is TRBJ2-5 and V is TRBV5-1; D tentatively reads TRBD1 or TRBD2 (5 bases each). Germline CDR1 is SGHRS and CDR2 is YFSETQ. There are 14 residues in the CDR3. Trimming cost V 0 bases and J 2 bases, with 8 bases left between them. The CDR3 nucleotides are TGCGCCAGCAGCTTGGGAGGGGCACAAGAGACCCAGTACTTC. This codes for CASSLGGAQETQYF.

This sequence joins TRBV2 and TRBJ2-3; 8 nucleotides agree with TRBD2. The CDR3 has 16 residues. Germline V gives CDR1 SNHLY, CDR2 FYNNEI. Losses at the gene ends were 6 bases for V and 1 base for J; bases not matched to a gene: 9. CDR3 DNA sequence: TGTGCCAGCAGATACACCCCACTAGCGGGCACAGATACGCAGTATTTT. This encodes CASRYTPLAGTDTQYF.

The chain combines TRBV3-1 with TRBJ1-1; D call uncertain. Germline assignment: CDR1 LGHDT and CDR2 YNNKEL (reference sequence). The CDR3 consists of 14 residues. Trimming pared 10 bases from V and 4 bases from J, leaving 19 bases between. In DNA, the CDR3 is TGTGCCACCGGTGAAACGGGGAGAGGCACTGAAGCTTTCTTT. Amino acid sequence: CATGETGRGTEAFF.

The rearrangement uses TRBV20-1 and TRBJ1-3; 8 bases match TRBD1. CDR3 size: 14 residues. The V and J ends lost 2 bases and 8 bases, in that order; junction bases with no gene match: 8. Germline lookup yields CDR1 DFQATT and CDR2 SNEGSKA (reference sequence). CDR3 in amino acids: CSARRTGQYDTIYF. The DNA for the CDR3 is TGCAGTGCTAGAAGGACAGGGCAGTACGACACCATATATTTT.

This clonotype was counted between two and nine times. The chain uses TRBV5-6 and TRBJ1-1, with 11 bases identical to TRBD1. The CDR3 is 12 amino acids. With 9 bases clipped from V and 6 bases from J, the junction kept 4 bases outside the gene matches. Looked up from germline, CDR1 is SGHDT and CDR2 is YYEEEE. Here the CDR3 reads CATGQGAAEAFF. For the CDR3, the DNA is TGTGCCACCGGACAGGGGGCCGCTGAAGCTTTCTTT. Variable domain in full (rest from reference TRBV5-6 and TRBJ1-1): DAGVTQSPTHLIKTRGQQVTLRCSPKSGHDTVSWYQQALGQGPQFIFQYYEEEERQRGNFPDRFSGHQFPNYSSELNVNALLLGDSALYLCATGQGAAEAFFGQGTRLTVV.